The TCR beta chain under discussion was sequenced for a study of T cells after yellow fever vaccination. TCRdb used MiXCR to reprocess the 5' RACE reads, holding one entry per CDR3 protein. The table lists around 100,000 distinct CDR3 sequences, approximately 8.4% of them singletons. V shed 4 bases and J 8 bases; nucleotides not matched to a gene: 10. CDR3 size: 15 residues. At least ten counts were recorded for this clonotype. The material was CD8+ T cells sorted from PBMCs, obtained 45 days after the yellow fever booster vaccination. The TCR sequence derives from a man aged 25 to 40 who received the YFV17D yellow fever vaccine. This chain connects TRBV12-3 or TRBV12-4 to TRBJ1-4; 7 bases fit TRBD1. Written as DNA, the CDR3 is TGTGCCAGCAGTTCGAAAGGGGGCCTTCACGAAAAACTGTTTTTT. Its translation: CASSSKGGLHEKLFF.